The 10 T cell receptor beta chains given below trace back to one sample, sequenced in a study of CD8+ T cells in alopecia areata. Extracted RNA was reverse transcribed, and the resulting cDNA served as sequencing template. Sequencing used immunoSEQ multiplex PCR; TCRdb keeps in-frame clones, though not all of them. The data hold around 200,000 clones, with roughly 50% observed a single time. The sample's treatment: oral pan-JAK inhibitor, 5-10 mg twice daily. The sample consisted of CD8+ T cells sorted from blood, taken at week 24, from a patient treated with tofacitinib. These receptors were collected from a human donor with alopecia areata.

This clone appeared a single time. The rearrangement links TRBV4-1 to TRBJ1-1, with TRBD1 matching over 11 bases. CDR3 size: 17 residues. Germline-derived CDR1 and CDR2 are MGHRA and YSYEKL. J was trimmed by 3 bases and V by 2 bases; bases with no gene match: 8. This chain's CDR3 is CASSQKRPGQGDTEAFF. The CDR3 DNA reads TGCGCCAGCAGCCAAAAAAGGCCGGGACAGGGGGACACTGAAGCTTTCTTT.

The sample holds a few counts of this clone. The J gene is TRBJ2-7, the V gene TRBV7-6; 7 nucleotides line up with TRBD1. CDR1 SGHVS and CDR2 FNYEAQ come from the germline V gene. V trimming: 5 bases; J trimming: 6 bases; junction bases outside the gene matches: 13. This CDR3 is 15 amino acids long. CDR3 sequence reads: CASSRGTDISPEQYF. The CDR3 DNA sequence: TGTGCCAGCAGCCGTGGGACAGACATATCGCCCGAGCAGTACTTC.

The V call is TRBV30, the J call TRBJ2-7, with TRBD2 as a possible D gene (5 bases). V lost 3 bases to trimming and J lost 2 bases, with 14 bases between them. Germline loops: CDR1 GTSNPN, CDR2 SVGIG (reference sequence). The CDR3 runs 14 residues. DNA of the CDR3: TGTGCCTGGAGCCATGGAGGCGCCACCTACGAGCAGTACTTC. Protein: CAWSHGGATYEQYF.

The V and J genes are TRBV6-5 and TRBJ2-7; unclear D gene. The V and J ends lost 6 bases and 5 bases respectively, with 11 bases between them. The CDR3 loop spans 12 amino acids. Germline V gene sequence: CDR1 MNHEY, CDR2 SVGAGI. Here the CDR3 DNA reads TGTGCCAGCAGCCCCCAGTCGGACGAGCAGTACTTC. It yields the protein CASSPQSDEQYF.

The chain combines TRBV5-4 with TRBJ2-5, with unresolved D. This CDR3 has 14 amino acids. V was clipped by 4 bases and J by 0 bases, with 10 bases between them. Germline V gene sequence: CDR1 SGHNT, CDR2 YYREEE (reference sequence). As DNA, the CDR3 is TGTGCCAGCAGCACAGACGGGCACCAAGAGACCCAGTACTTC. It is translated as CASSTDGHQETQYF.

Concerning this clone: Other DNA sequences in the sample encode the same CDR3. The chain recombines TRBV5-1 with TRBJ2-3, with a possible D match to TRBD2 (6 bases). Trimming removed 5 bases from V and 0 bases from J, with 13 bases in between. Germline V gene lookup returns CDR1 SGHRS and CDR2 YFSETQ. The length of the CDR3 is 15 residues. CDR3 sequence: CASSLRDPSTDTQYF. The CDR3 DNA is TGCGCCAGCAGTCTGCGGGATCCTAGCACAGATACGCAGTATTTT.

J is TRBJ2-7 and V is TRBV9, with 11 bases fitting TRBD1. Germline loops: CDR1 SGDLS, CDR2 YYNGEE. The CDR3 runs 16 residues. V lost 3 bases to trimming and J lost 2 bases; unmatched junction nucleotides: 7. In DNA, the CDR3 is TGTGCCAGCAGCGCGAGGCCGGGACAGGGGGCCTACGAGCAGTACTTC. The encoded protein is CASSARPGQGAYEQYF.

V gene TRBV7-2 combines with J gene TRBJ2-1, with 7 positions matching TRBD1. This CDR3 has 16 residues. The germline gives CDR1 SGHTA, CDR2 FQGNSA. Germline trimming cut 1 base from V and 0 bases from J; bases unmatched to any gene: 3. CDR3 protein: CASSLGQGGSYNEQFF. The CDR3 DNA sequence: TGTGCCAGCAGCTTAGGACAGGGCGGCTCCTACAATGAGCAGTTCTTC.

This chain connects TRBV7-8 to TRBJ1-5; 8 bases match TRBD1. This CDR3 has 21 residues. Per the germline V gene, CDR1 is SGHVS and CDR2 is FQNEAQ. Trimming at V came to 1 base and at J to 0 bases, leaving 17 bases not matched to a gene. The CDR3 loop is CASSLVKGQAEPLNSNQPQHF. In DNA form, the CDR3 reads TGTGCCAGCAGCTTAGTAAAGGGACAGGCCGAACCACTTAATAGCAATCAGCCCCAGCATTTT.

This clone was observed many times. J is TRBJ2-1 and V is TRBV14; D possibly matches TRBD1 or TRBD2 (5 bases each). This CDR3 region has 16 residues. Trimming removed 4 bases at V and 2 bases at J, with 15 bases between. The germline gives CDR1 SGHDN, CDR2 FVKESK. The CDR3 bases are TGTGCCAGCAGCCTTCTCGGGACGGCCACCTACAATGAGCAGTTCTTC. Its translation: CASSLLGTATYNEQFF. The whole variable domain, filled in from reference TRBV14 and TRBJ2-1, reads EAGVTQFPSHSVIEKGQTVTLRCDPISGHDNLYWYRRVMGKEIKFLLHFVKESKQDESGMPNNRFLAERTGGTYSTLKVQPAELEDSGVYFCASSLLGTATYNEQFFGPGTRLTVL.